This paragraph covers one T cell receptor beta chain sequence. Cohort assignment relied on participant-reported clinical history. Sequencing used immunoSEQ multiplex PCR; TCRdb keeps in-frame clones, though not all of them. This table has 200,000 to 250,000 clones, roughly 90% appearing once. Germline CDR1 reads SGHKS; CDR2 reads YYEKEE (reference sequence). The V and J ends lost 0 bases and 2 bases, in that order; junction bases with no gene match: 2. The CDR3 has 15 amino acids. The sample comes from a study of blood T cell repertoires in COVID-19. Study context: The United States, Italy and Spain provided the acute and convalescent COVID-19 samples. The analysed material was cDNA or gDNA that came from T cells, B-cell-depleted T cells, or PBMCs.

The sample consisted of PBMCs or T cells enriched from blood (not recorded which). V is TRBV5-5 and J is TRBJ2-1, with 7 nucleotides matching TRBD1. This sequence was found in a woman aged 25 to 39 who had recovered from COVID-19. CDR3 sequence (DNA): TGTGCCAGCAGCTTGGAGGGACAGCCCTACAATGAGCAGTTCTTC. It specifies CASSLEGQPYNEQFF.